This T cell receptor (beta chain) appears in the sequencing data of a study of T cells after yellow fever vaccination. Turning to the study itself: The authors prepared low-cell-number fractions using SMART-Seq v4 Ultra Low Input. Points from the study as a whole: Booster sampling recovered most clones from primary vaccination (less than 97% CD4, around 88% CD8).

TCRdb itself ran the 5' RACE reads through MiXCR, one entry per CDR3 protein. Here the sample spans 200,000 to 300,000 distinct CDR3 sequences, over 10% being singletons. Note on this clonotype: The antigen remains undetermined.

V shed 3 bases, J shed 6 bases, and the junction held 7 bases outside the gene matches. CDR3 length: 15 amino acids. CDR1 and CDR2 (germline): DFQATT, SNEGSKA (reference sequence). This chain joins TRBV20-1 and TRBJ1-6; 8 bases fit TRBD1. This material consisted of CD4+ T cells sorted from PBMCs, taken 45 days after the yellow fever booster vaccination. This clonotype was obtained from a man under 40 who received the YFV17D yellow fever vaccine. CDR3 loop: CSASRQGAGNSPLHF. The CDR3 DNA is TGCAGTGCTAGTAGGCAGGGGGCTGGTAATTCACCCCTCCACTTT.